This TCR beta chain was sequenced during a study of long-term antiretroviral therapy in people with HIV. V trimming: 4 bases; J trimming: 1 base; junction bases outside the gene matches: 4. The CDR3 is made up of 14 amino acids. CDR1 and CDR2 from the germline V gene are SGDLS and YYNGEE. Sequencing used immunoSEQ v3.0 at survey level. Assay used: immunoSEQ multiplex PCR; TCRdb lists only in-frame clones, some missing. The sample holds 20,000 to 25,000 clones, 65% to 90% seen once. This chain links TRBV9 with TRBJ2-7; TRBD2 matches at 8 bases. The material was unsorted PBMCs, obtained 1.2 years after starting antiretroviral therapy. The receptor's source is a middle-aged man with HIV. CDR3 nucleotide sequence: TGTGCCAGCAGCCCCGGGGGGGGGTCCTACGAGCAGTACTTC. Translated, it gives CASSPGGGSYEQYF. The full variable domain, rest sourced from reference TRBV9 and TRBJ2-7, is DSGVTQTPKHLITATGQRVTLRCSPRSGDLSVYWYQQSLDQGLQFLIQYYNGEERAKGNILERFSAQQFPDLHSELNLSSLELGDSALYFCASSPGGGSYEQYFGPGTRLTVT.